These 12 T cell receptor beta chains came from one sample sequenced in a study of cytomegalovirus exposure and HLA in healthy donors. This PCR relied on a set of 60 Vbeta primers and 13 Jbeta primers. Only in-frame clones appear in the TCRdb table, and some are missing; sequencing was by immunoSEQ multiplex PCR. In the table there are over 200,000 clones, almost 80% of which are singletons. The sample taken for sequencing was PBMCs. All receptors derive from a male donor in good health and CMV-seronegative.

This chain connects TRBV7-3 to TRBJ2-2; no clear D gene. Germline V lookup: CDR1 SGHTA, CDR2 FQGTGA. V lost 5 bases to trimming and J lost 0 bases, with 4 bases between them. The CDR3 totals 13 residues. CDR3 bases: TGTGCCAGCAGCCAAACGAACACCGGGGAGCTGTTTTTT. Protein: CASSQTNTGELFF. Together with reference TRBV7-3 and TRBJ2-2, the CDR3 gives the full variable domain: GAGVSQTPSNKVTEKGKYVELRCDPISGHTALYWYRQSLGQGPEFLIYFQGTGAADDSGLPNDRFFAVRPEGSVSTLKIQRTERGDSAVYLCASSQTNTGELFFGEGSRLTVL.

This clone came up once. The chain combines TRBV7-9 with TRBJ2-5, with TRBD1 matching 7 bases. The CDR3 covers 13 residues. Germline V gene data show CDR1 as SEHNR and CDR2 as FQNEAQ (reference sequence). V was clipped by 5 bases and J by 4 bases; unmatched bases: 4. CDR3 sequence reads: CASSRQGAETQYF. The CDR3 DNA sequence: TGTGCCAGCAGCCGACAGGGTGCAGAGACCCAGTACTTC.

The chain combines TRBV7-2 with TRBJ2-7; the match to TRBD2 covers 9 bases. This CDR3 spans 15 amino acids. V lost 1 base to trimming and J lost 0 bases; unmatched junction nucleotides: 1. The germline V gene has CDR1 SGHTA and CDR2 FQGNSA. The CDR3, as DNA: TGTGCCAGCAGCTTAGAGCGGGGGGACTCCTACGAGCAGTACTTC. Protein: CASSLERGDSYEQYF. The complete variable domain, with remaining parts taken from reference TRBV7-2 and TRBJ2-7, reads GAGVSQSPSNKVTEKGKDVELRCDPISGHTALYWYRQSLGQGLEFLIYFQGNSAPDKSGLPSDRFSAERTGGSVSTLTIQRTQQEDSAVYLCASSLERGDSYEQYFGPGTRLTVT.

The CDR3 sequence is CASSDIGIAETQYF. The CDR3 DNA is TGTGCCAGCAGTGATATCGGGATAGCGGAGACCCAGTACTTC. V is TRBV25-1 and J is TRBJ2-5, with D perhaps TRBD2 (5 bases). The V gene lost 3 bases and the J gene lost 5 bases, with 13 bases spanning the gap. The CDR3 contains 14 residues. Germline lookup yields CDR1 MGHDK and CDR2 SYGVNS.

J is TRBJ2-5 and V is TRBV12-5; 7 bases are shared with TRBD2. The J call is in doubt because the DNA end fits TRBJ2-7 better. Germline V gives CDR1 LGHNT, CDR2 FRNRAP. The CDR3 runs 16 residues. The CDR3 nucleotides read TGTGCTAGTGGTTTGGAAGGGCAGGGAGGGGCCTACGAGCAGTACTTC. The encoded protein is CASGLEGQGGAYEQYF.

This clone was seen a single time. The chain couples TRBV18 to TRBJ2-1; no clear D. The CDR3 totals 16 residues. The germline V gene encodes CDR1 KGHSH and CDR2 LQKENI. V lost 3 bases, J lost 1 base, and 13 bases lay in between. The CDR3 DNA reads TGTGCCAGCTCACCGGTTGCGGCCCCGTCCTACAATGAGCAGTTCTTC. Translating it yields CASSPVAAPSYNEQFF.

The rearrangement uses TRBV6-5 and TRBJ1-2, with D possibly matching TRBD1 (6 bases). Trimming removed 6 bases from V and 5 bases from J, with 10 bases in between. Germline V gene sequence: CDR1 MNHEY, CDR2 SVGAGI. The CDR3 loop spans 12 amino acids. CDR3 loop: CASSVTGYGYTF. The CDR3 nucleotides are TGTGCCAGCAGCGTTACAGGGTATGGCTACACCTTC.

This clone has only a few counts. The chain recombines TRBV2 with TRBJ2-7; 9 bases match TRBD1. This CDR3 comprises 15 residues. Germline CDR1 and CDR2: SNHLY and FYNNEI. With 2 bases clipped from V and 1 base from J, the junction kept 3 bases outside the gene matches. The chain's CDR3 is CASSEPDRGSYEQYF. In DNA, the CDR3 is TGTGCCAGCAGTGAACCGGACAGGGGATCCTACGAGCAGTACTTC.

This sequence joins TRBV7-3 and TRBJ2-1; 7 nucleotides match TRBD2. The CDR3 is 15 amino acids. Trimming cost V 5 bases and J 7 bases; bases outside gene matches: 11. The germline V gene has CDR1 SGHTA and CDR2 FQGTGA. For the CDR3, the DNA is TGTGCCAGCAGCAGAAACCGGGACTACACAAATGAGCAGTTCTTC. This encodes CASSRNRDYTNEQFF. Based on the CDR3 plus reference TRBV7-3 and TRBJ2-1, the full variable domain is GAGVSQTPSNKVTEKGKYVELRCDPISGHTALYWYRQSLGQGPEFLIYFQGTGAADDSGLPNDRFFAVRPEGSVSTLKIQRTERGDSAVYLCASSRNRDYTNEQFFGPGTRLTVL.

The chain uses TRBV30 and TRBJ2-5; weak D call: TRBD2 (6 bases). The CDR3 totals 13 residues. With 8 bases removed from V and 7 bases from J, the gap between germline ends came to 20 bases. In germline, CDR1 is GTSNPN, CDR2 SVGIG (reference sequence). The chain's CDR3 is CAREEVGRGTQYF. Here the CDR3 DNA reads TGTGCCAGGGAGGAGGTGGGTCGAGGGACCCAGTACTTC.

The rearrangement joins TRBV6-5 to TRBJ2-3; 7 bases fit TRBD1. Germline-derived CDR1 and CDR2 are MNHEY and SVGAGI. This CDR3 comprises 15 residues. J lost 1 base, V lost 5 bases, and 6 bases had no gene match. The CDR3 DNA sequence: TGTGCCAGCAGTCCCGGGACAGTCCGCACAGATACGCAGTATTTT. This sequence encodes CASSPGTVRTDTQYF.

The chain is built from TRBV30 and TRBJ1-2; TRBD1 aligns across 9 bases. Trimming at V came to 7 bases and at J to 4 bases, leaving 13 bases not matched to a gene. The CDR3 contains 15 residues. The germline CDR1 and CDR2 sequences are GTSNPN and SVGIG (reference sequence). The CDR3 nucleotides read TGTGCCTACAGACAGGGGGAGTCGTCGTCCTATGGCTACACCTTC. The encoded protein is CAYRQGESSSYGYTF.